This T cell receptor (beta chain) is from a study of chemoradiotherapy in HPV16-positive cancers. The germline V and J ends were trimmed by 1 base and 1 base, with 10 bases remaining between them. Per germline, CDR1 SGHAT and CDR2 FQDESV (reference sequence). This CDR3 has 15 residues. General study findings and limits: For HPV16-positive patients, expanding HPV-responsive T cells associated with longer recurrence-free survival. Candidate HPV-specific clones and E7-related TCR motifs grew in tumor during treatment.

For this clone: The target antigen is unknown.

The table came from immunoSEQ multiplex PCR; TCRdb's copy has only in-frame clones and leaves some out. The repertoire holds 17,000 or so clones, with around 70% as singletons. Over chemoradiotherapy, repertoires were sampled more than once. The TCR comes from a human donor with HPV-associated anogenital cancer. Here the sequenced sample was tumor tissue, taken from a patient who underwent chemoradiotherapy. The rearrangement uses TRBV11-1 and TRBJ1-1; D may be TRBD1 (6 bases). CDR3 nucleotide sequence: TGTGCCAGCAGCTTAGTTGGCAGGGGGAACACTGAAGCTTTCTTT. It yields the protein CASSLVGRGNTEAFF.